This T cell receptor (beta chain) came from a study of shared clonotypes between healthy human individuals. Assay: immunoSEQ multiplex PCR; the TCRdb copy retains only in-frame clones and omits some. The table includes approximately 1.5 million clones, approximately 98.5% detected once. The CDR3 contains 11 residues. V gave up 4 bases and J gave up 10 bases, with 9 bases separating them. Germline V CDR1 and CDR2: SGDLS, YYNGEE. The clonotype originates from a man aged 30 to 39 in good health. The rearrangement links TRBV9 to TRBJ2-1; TRBD2 is a possible D gene (6 bases). Sequenced sample: naive CD4+ T cells sorted from blood. Subset indicated: CD45RA+ positively selected. The CDR3, as DNA: TGTGCCAGCAGCTTCGGACTAGAGCAGTTCTTC. The encoded protein is CASSFGLEQFF. The variable domain in full, completed from reference TRBV9 and TRBJ2-1, reads DSGVTQTPKHLITATGQRVTLRCSPRSGDLSVYWYQQSLDQGLQFLIQYYNGEERAKGNILERFSAQQFPDLHSELNLSSLELGDSALYFCASSFGLEQFFGPGTRLTVL.